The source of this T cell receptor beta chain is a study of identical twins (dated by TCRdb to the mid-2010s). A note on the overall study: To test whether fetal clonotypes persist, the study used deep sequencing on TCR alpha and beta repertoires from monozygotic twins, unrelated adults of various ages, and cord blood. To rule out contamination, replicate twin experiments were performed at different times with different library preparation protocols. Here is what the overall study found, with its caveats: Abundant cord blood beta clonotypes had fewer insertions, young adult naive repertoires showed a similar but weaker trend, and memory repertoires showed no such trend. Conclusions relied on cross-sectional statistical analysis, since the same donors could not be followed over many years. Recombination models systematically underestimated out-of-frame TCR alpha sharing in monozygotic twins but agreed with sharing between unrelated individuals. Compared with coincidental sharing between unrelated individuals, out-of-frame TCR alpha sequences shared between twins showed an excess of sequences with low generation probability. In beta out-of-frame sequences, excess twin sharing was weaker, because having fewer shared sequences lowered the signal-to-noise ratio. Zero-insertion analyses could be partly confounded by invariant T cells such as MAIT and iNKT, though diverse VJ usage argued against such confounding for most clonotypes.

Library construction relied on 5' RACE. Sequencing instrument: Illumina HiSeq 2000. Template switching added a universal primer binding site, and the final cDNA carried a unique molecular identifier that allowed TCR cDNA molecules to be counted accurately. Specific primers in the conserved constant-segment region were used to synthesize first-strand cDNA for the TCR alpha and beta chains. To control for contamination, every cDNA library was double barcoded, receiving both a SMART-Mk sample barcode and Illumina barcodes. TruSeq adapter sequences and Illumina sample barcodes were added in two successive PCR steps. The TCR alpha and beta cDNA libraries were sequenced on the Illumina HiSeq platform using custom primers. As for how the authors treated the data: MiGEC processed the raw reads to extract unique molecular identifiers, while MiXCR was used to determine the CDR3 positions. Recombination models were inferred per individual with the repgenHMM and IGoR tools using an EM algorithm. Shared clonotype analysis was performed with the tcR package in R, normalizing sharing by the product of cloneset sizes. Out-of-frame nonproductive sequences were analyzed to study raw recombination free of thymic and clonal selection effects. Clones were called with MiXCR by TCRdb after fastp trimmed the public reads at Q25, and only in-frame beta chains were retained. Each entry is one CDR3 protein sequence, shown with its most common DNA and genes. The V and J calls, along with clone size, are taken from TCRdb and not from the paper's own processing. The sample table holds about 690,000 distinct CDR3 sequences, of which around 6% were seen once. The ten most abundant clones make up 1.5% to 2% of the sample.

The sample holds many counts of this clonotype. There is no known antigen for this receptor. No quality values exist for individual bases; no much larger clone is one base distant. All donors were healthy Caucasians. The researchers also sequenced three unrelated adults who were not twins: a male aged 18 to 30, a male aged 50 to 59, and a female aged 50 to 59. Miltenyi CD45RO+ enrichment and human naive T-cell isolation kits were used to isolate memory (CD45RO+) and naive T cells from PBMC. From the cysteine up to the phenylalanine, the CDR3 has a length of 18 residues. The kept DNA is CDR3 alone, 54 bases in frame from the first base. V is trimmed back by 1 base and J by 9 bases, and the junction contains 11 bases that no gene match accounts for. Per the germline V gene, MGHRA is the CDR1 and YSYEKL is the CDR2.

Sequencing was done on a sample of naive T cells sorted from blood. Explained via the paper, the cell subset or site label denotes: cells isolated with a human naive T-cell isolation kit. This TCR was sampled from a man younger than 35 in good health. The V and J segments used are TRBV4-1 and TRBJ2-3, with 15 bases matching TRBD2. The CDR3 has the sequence CASSQGGLAGGPSETQYF. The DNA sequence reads TGCGCCAGCAGCCAAGGCGGACTAGCGGGAGGGCCAAGTGAGACGCAGTATTTT.